This T cell receptor (beta chain) was identified during a study of blood T cell repertoires in COVID-19. Across the study: The analysed material was cDNA or gDNA that came from T cells, B-cell-depleted T cells, or PBMCs.

Sequenced by immunoSEQ multiplex PCR; TCRdb stores in-frame clones only, minus some. The top ten clones hold around 0.62% of a sample with about 150,000 clones, 80% of them seen once. Germline assignment: CDR1 SGHDT and CDR2 YYEEEE. The CDR3 sequence is 15 residues long. V was pared by 2 bases and J by 0 bases, with 9 bases between. The sample taken for sequencing was peripheral blood. The rearrangement links TRBV5-6 to TRBJ1-5; unclear D gene. This TCR was recovered from a man in his 60s with acute or convalescent COVID-19. Here the CDR3 DNA reads TGTGCCAGCAGCTTCAGTCATTATAGCAATCAGCCCCAGCATTTT. Translation gives CASSFSHYSNQPQHF. Full variable domain (missing parts from reference TRBV5-6 and TRBJ1-5): DAGVTQSPTHLIKTRGQQVTLRCSPKSGHDTVSWYQQALGQGPQFIFQYYEEEERQRGNFPDRFSGHQFPNYSSELNVNALLLGDSALYLCASSFSHYSNQPQHFGDGTRLSIL.